This is a list of T cell receptor beta chains from one sample in a study of CXCR3-negative and CXCR3-positive naive CD8 T cells. For each CDR3 protein, TCRdb gives one entry from its re-call of the 5' RACE reads, without DNA. This sample's clone table lists 100,000 to 150,000 distinct CDR3 sequences. Material: naive CXCR3- CD8+ T cells from blood. These receptors came from a human donor in good health. Some clones in this sample may be carry-over from other donors' samples. Both conserved end residues are part of each CDR3. The order of the fields is V gene, J gene, CDR3 protein.

V: TRBV7-2
J: TRBJ1-1
CDR3: CASTLGRGRAFF

V: TRBV9
J: TRBJ1-6
CDR3: CASSVEATFSPLHF

V: TRBV6-5
J: TRBJ2-7
CDR3: CASRLTSLNEQYF

V: TRBV29-1
J: TRBJ2-7
CDR3: CSARQGARLGEQYF

V: TRBV30
J: TRBJ2-7
CDR3: CAWRDRGSYEQYF

V: TRBV29-1
J: TRBJ2-1
CDR3: CSARGQYNEQFF

V: TRBV7-9
J: TRBJ1-2
CDR3: CASSRGASAALNYGYTF

V: TRBV19
J: TRBJ1-5
CDR3: CASSIGISNQPQHF

V: TRBV7-9
J: TRBJ2-7
CDR3: CASSRGEGGTSSYEQYF

V: TRBV28
J: TRBJ2-2
CDR3: CASSFRGTNTGELFF

V: TRBV7-3
J: TRBJ2-1
CDR3: CASSLGTGEMAYNEQFF

V: TRBV4-2
J: TRBJ1-2
CDR3: CASSHPRDYGYTF

V: TRBV20-1
J: TRBJ2-3
CDR3: CSARDLAGAPDTQYF

V: TRBV12-3/TRBV12-4
J: TRBJ2-3
CDR3: CASSSGASTDTQYF

V: TRBV7-3
J: TRBJ2-1
CDR3: CASSFTGQVSDEQFF

V: TRBV2
J: TRBJ2-4
CDR3: CASSDHQENIQYF

V: TRBV6-5
J: TRBJ1-6
CDR3: CASSSREHRSPLHF

V: TRBV18
J: TRBJ2-7
CDR3: CASSPGTDEQYF

V: TRBV7-2
J: TRBJ2-5
CDR3: CASSLETFRDETQYF

V: TRBV6-2/TRBV6-3
J: TRBJ2-4
CDR3: CASRLEGVEYF

V: TRBV7-6
J: TRBJ1-5
CDR3: CASSPDGQMNQPQHF

V: TRBV27
J: TRBJ1-5
CDR3: CASSPNGHSNQPQHF

V: TRBV7-3
J: TRBJ2-2
CDR3: CASSHGVGPGTSGSSGELFF

V: TRBV7-9
J: TRBJ1-2
CDR3: CASSLGVGAYGYTF

V: TRBV18
J: TRBJ2-7
CDR3: CASSSVRGDEQYF

V: TRBV12-3/TRBV12-4
J: TRBJ2-6
CDR3: CASSPSGANVLTF

V: TRBV7-9
J: TRBJ2-7
CDR3: CASRQGSDYEQYF

V: TRBV28
J: TRBJ2-7
CDR3: CASSLRLAVYEQYF

V: TRBV9
J: TRBJ2-1
CDR3: CASSAGLAGGPGNEQFF

V: TRBV6-6
J: TRBJ2-1
CDR3: CASSRGTGAHNEQFF

V: TRBV7-3
J: TRBJ2-3
CDR3: CASSLGGSDTQYF

V: TRBV11-2
J: TRBJ2-7
CDR3: CASSLEGPGHLTYEQYF

V: TRBV29-1
J: TRBJ2-3
CDR3: CSVEGTSGKAIDTQYF

V: TRBV20-1
J: TRBJ2-7
CDR3: CSARDLSDRGPFQYEQYF